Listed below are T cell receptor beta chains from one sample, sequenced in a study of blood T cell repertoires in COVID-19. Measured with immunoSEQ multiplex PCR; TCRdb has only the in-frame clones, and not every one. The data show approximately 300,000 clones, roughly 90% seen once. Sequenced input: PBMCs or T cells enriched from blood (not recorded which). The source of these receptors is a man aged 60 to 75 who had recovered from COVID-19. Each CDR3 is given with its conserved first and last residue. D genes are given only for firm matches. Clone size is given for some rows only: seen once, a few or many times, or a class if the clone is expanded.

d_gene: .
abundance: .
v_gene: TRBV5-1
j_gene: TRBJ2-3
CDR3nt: TGCGCCAGCAGCTTGGACGCCAGGGCCTCAAACACAGATACGCAGTATTTT
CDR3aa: CASSLDARASNTDTQYF

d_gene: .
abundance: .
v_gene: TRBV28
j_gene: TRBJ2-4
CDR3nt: TGTGCCAGCAGCGGATATGGAGGATCCAAAAACATTCAGTACTTC
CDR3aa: CASSGYGGSKNIQYF

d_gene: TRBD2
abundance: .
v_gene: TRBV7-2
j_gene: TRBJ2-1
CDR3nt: TGTGCCAGCAGCACAATACCGGGACTACCTTTAAATGAGCAGTTCTTC
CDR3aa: CASSTIPGLPLNEQFF

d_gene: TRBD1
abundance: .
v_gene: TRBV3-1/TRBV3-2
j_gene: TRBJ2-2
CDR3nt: TGTGCCAGCAGCCCACAGGGGGTTGGCGGGGAGCTGTTTTTT
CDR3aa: CASSPQGVGGELFF

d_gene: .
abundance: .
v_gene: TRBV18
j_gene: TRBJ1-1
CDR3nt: TGTGCCAGCTCACCACCGCGCGGGATCACTGAAGCTTTCTTT
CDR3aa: CASSPPRGITEAFF

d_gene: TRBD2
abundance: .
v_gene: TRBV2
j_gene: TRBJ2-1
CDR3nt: TGTGCCAGCAACAGCGGGAGCTCCTACAATGAGCAGTTCTTC
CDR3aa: CASNSGSSYNEQFF

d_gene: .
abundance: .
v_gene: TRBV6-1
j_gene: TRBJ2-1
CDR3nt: TGTGCCAGCAGTGAAGCCCTTAGGGGTGAGCAGTTCTTC
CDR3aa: CASSEALRGEQFF

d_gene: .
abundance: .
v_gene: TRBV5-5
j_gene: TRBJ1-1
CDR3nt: TGTGCCAGCAGCTTGAGTCGGGACACTGAAGCTTTCTTT
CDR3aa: CASSLSRDTEAFF

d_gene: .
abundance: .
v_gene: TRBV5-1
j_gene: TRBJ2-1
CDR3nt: TGCGCCAGCCGAGGGAGCTCCTACAATGAGCAGTTCTTC
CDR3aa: CASRGSSYNEQFF

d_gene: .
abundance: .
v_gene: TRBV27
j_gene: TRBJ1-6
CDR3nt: TGTGCCAGTTACCTCACGAGTGTGGGGGCGCGGAATTCACCCCTCCACTTT
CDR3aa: CASYLTSVGARNSPLHF

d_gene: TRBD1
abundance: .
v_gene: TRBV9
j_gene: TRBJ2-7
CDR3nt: TGTGCCAGCAGCGCCGGGACAGTTACCTACGAGCAGTACTTC
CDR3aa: CASSAGTVTYEQYF

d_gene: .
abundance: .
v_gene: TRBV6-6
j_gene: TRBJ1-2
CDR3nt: TGTGCCAGCAGTTACTCGGGGGCGAGTCTTCCGGGTGGCTACACCTTC
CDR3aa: CASSYSGASLPGGYTF

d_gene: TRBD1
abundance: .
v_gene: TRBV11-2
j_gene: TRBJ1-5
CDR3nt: TGTGCCAGCAGCGCCGGCACAGGGGGCTGGAGCAATCAGCCCCAGCATTTT
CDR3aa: CASSAGTGGWSNQPQHF

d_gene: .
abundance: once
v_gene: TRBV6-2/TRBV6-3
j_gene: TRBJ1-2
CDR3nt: TGTGCCAGCAGTTACCCCCGGGGAGGGGACTATGGCTACACCTTC
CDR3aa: CASSYPRGGDYGYTF

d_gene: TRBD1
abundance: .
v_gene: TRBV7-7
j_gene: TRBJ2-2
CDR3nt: TGTGCTAGCAGCTTAGCGAAGGGGACAGGGAGCACCGGGGAGCTGTTTTTT
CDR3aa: CASSLAKGTGSTGELFF

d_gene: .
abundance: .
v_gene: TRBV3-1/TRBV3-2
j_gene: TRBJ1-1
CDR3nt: TGTGCCAGCAGCCACGGGGGGGGGTCTGAAGCTTTCTTT
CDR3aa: CASSHGGGSEAFF